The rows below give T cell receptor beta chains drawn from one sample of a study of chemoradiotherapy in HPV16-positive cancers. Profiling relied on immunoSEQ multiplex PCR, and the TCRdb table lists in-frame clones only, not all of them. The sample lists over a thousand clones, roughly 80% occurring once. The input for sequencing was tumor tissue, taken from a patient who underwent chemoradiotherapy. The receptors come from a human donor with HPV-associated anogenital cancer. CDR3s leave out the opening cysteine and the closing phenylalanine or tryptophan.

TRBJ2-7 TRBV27 ASSLTQQTPSYEQY
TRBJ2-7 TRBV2 ASSGLYEQY
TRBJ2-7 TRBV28 ASSSTWGSYEQY
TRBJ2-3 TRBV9 ASSVAGVRGTDTQY
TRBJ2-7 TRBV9 ASSFTSGRSSSYEQY
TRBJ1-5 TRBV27 ASSMRAGGINQPQH
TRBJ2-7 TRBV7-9 ASSWGLGPLYEQY
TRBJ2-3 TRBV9 ASSATSGESTDTQY
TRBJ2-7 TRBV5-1 ASSPGQLGLAGRYEQY
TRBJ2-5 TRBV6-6 ASRERLTLPETQY
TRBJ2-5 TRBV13 ASSLAVVREGTQY
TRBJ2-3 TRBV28 ASSLTPGGTQY
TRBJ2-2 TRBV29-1 SVAHTGELF
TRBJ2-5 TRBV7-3 ASSQDGTQY
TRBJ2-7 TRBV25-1 ASSDRPSYEQY
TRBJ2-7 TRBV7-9 ASSLASTAYEQY
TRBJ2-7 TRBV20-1 SAPSEQY
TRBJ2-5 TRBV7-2 ASSLCPCGPKWDQETQY
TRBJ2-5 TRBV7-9 ASSPSRTVQETQY
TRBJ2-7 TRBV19 ASSGPEQRYYEQY
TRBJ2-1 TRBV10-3 ARMSQILSYNEQF
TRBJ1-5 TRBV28 ASSLWGLSNQPQH
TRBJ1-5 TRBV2 ASSAGGQQSQPQH
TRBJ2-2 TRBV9 ASSPQLTGGELF
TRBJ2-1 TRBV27 ASGRGRSSYNEQF
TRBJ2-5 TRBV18 ASSPPTTETQY
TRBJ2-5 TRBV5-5 ASSLHGSAQETQY
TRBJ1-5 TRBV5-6 ASSSAAGARQPQH
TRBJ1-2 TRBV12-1 ASSFAQTNDGYT
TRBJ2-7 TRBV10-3 AIRGGVGKDEQY
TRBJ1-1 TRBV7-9 ASRPAGETEAF
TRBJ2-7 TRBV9 ASSVVSDSYEQY
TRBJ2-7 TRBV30 AWSFRQAYEQY